These 8 T cell receptor beta chains were all obtained from the same sample, sequenced in a study of graft-versus-host responses after intestinal transplantation. The protocol was immunoSEQ multiplex PCR, while the TCRdb copy is restricted to in-frame clones and leaves out a portion. In the table there are fewer than 25,000 clones, approximately 46% of which are singletons. Specimen: alloreactive CD4+ T cells from a mixed lymphocyte reaction culture, collected before intestinal transplant. The subset here: CFSE-low proliferating T cells sorted from roughly six-day pre-transplant mixed lymphocyte reaction (GvH or HvG direction). The receptors were sampled from a human patient who received an intestinal transplant.

There are a few counts of this clone. Here the CDR3 reads CASSSRDSVYEQYF. The CDR3 nucleotides read TGTGCCAGCAGCTCCAGGGACTCGGTCTACGAGCAGTACTTC. The chain combines TRBV5-4 with TRBJ2-7, with D tentatively TRBD2 (6 bases). V was shortened by 3 bases and J by 3 bases, with 13 bases between the two germline ends. CDR1 and CDR2 from the germline V gene are SGHNT and YYREEE (reference sequence). This CDR3 region has 14 residues. Drawing the rest from reference TRBV5-4 and TRBJ2-7, the complete variable domain is ETGVTQSPTHLIKTRGQQVTLRCSSQSGHNTVSWYQQALGQGPQFIFQYYREEENGRGNFPPRFSGLQFPNYSSELNVNALELDDSALYLCASSSRDSVYEQYFGPGTRLTVT.

V is TRBV7-6 and J is TRBJ2-3; TRBD2 agrees at 9 bases. The CDR3 totals 16 residues. CDR1 SGHVS and CDR2 FNYEAQ come from the germline V gene. J gave up 5 bases and V 0 bases, and 6 bases lay outside the gene matches. The CDR3 is CASSLALAGGQDTQYF. The CDR3 DNA sequence: TGTGCCAGCAGCTTAGCGCTGGCGGGGGGGCAAGATACGCAGTATTTT.

This clone occurred a few times. The chain joins TRBV6-6 to TRBJ2-7; D call uncertain. The CDR3 loop spans 15 amino acids. Germline V lookup: CDR1 MNHNY, CDR2 SVGAGI (reference sequence). Trimming shortened V by 3 bases and J by 1 base, and 13 bases separated the two germline ends. This CDR3 reads CASSYSGVWSYEQYF. The CDR3, as DNA: TGTGCCAGCAGTTATTCGGGTGTCTGGTCCTACGAGCAGTACTTC.

The chain recombines TRBV27 with TRBJ2-1; no firm D call. V dropped 5 bases and J dropped 3 bases, with 11 bases sitting between them. Germline V gives CDR1 MNHEY, CDR2 SMNVEV (reference sequence). The CDR3 loop spans 14 amino acids. The CDR3 spells CASSPLGVYNEQFF. In DNA, the CDR3 is TGTGCCAGCAGTCCCCTCGGAGTCTACAATGAGCAGTTCTTC.

The chain combines TRBV2 with TRBJ1-1; TRBD1 agrees at 7 bases. CDR1 is SNHLY, CDR2 FYNNEI, per germline. CDR3 size: 14 residues. Trimming removed 6 bases from V and 1 base from J; junction bases left unmatched: 5. CDR3 amino acids: CASSTRQGNTEAFF. The CDR3, as DNA: TGTGCCAGCAGCACCAGACAGGGGAACACTGAAGCTTTCTTT. Looking up the rest from reference TRBV2 and TRBJ1-1 gives the full variable domain: EPEVTQTPSHQVTQMGQEVILRCVPISNHLYFYWYRQILGQKVEFLVSFYNNEISEKSEIFDDQFSVERPDGSNFTLKIRSTKLEDSAMYFCASSTRQGNTEAFFGQGTRLTVV.

The chain recombines TRBV6-7 with TRBJ2-5, with a tentative D call TRBD1 (6 bases). TRBV6-7 carries the ORF label, with uncertain function. This CDR3 comprises 17 residues. With 5 bases removed from V and 2 bases from J, the gap between germline ends came to 21 bases. The CDR3 here is CASSSSEKEQGQETQYF. DNA of the CDR3: TGTGCCAGCAGTAGTTCGGAGAAGGAACAGGGACAAGAGACCCAGTACTTC.

J is TRBJ2-1 and V is TRBV7-3; 9 nucleotides line up with TRBD2. V trimming: 2 bases; J trimming: 4 bases; junction bases outside the gene matches: 6. There are 16 residues in the CDR3. CDR1 is SGHTA and CDR2 is FQGTGA in the germline V gene. CDR3 residues: CASSLGPSGEYNEQFF. The CDR3 DNA sequence: TGTGCCAGCAGCTTAGGGCCTAGCGGGGAGTACAATGAGCAGTTCTTC.

This clone was observed a few times. V is TRBV15 and J is TRBJ2-7; 7 bases line up with TRBD1. The CDR3 sequence is 14 residues long. CDR1 and CDR2 (germline): LNHNV, YYDKDF (reference sequence). V was clipped by 1 base and J by 5 bases; unmatched bases: 5. CDR3 residues: CATSRGGTVDEQYF. In nucleotides, the CDR3 is TGTGCCACCAGCAGAGGTGGGACAGTCGACGAGCAGTACTTC.